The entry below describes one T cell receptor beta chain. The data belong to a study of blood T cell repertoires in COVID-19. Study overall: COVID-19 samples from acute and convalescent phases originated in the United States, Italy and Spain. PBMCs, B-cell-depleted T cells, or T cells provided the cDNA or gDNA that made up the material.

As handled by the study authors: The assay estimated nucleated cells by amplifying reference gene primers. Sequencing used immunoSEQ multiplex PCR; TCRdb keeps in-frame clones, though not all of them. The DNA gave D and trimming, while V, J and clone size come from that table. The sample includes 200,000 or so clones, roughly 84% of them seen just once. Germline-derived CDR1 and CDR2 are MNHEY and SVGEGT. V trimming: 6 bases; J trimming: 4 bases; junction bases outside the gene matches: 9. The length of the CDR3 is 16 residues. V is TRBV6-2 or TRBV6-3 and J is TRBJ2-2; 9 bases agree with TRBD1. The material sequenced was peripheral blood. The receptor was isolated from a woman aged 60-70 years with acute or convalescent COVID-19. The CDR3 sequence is CASSLYGTGITGELFF. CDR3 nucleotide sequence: TGTGCCAGCAGCTTGTACGGGACAGGGATCACCGGGGAGCTGTTTTTT.